This T cell receptor (beta chain) appears in the sequencing data of a study of beta chain features in type 1 diabetes. Notes on the study in general: VDJ junctions in type 1 diabetes patients carried more deletions and fewer insertions. Whether TCRB rearrangement is influenced by HLA type went unresolved here.

cDNA synthesis used the whole RNA isolate, giving expressed TCRB sequences. For naive, central memory and regulatory T cell samples, reads averaged around 3.8 million. Sequenced by immunoSEQ multiplex PCR; TCRdb stores in-frame clones only, minus some. The sample records 900,000 or so clones, 15% to 20% being singletons. A note on this clone: Its antigen remains unknown.

Sequencing input: naive CD4+ T cells from blood. The sequence derives from a woman aged 18-30 years in good health.

CDR3 amino acids: CASSLRGTSGRASDTQYF. The CDR3 DNA is TGCGCCAGCAGCTTGAGGGGGACTAGCGGGAGGGCCTCGGATACGCAGTATTTT. The V call is TRBV5-1, the J call TRBJ2-3; 16 bases agree with TRBD2. Germline trimming cut 1 base from V and 6 bases from J; bases unmatched to any gene: 8. The CDR3 is 18 amino acids. The germline V gene has CDR1 SGHRS and CDR2 YFSETQ.